A single sample is the source of the 30 T cell receptor beta chains below, sequenced in a study of persistence of HIV-infected CD4 T cells. The stimulus was an HIV-1 Gag 15-mer peptide pool, about 1 ug/peptide/mL. Sorted nonresponding memory CD4+ T cells were CD40L-negative, CD69-negative, CD45RO-high. These receptors are not linked to any known antigen. This was the immunoSEQ version 4 assay in survey mode. Data came from immunoSEQ multiplex PCR; TCRdb stores just in-frame clones and leaves some out. The table lists 30,000 to 45,000 clones, more than 75% of them singletons, with around 5.4% in the top ten. The source was cultured CD4+ T cells from PBMCs, collected from a patient who received antiretroviral therapy. All receptors come from an adult with HIV. The donor label of this sample is uncertain.

This sequence joins TRBV6-5 and TRBJ1-1, with D perhaps matching TRBD1 (5 bases). CDR1 and CDR2 from the germline V gene are MNHEY and SVGAGI. Trimming stripped 8 bases from V and 2 bases from J, with 6 bases between. The length of the CDR3 is 11 residues. The CDR3 DNA reads TGTGCCAGCCAGGGAAACACTGAAGCTTTCTTT. This gives the protein CASQGNTEAFF.

The rearrangement joins TRBV19 to TRBJ2-1, with 9 bases lining up with TRBD2. The junction had 10 bases not matched to a gene; V was cut back by 3 bases and J by 4 bases. The V gene's germline CDR1 is LNHDA and CDR2 SQIVND (reference sequence). This CDR3 comprises 17 residues. CDR3 DNA: TGTGCCAGTAGTATTGAGGTAGCGGGGGCCCTATACAATGAGCAGTTCTTC. Encoded protein: CASSIEVAGALYNEQFF.

This chain connects TRBV10-1 to TRBJ2-7, with D perhaps matching TRBD1 (6 bases). CDR1 is WNHNN and CDR2 is SYGVQD in the germline V gene (reference sequence). V was trimmed by 2 bases and J by 4 bases, leaving 15 bases between them. The CDR3 length is 15 residues. CDR3 sequence (DNA): TGCGCCAGCAGTGAGACAGGGAATTCGATATACGAGCAGTACTTC. It yields the protein CASSETGNSIYEQYF.

The DNA for the CDR3 is TGTGCCAGCAGCCCGAAATACGAGCAGTACTTC. Translated, it gives CASSPKYEQYF. The gene calls are TRBV12-3 or TRBV12-4 and TRBJ2-7; D is uncertain. V lost 6 bases and J 4 bases, leaving 7 bases between the germline ends. The CDR3 length is 11 residues.

This chain links TRBV6-5 with TRBJ1-5, with D maybe TRBD1 (6 bases). V lost 6 bases and J 0 bases, leaving 12 bases between the germline ends. There are 15 residues in the CDR3. Germline V gene data show CDR1 as MNHEY and CDR2 as SVGAGI. CDR3 sequence reads: CASSQGHYSNQPQHF. The CDR3 DNA follows: TGTGCCAGCAGCCAGGGACATTATAGCAATCAGCCCCAGCATTTT.

This chain connects TRBV29-1 to TRBJ1-5; D perhaps matches TRBD1 (6 bases). The CDR3 is made up of 14 amino acids. V was cut by 3 bases and J by 6 bases, with 15 bases left in between. Germline V gene data show CDR1 as SQVTM and CDR2 as ANQGSEA. The DNA for the CDR3 is TGCAGCGTTGAGGCAGGGGTAGCAGGTCAGCCCCAGCATTTT. It specifies CSVEAGVAGQPQHF.

This chain links TRBV29-1 with TRBJ2-2; D uncertain. The CDR3 is 12 amino acids. Trimming left V 2 bases short and J 5 bases short, with 6 bases between. Per the germline V gene, CDR1 is SQVTM and CDR2 is ANQGSEA. The CDR3 reads CSVEHGTGELFF. The CDR3 coding sequence is TGCAGCGTTGAACACGGGACCGGGGAGCTGTTTTTT.

V usage is TRBV12-5 and J usage is TRBJ2-7, with D possibly TRBD1 on 6 matching bases. CDR3 length: 15 residues. Trimming shortened V by 4 bases and J by 4 bases, and 17 bases separated the two germline ends. Germline V CDR1 and CDR2: LGHNT, FRNRAP. CDR3: CASGSLYGQRYEQYF. CDR3 coding DNA: TGTGCTAGTGGTTCCCTATATGGACAGAGATACGAGCAGTACTTC.

V gene TRBV15 combines with J gene TRBJ2-7, with D unclear. The germline V gene has CDR1 LNHNV and CDR2 YYDKDF (reference sequence). This CDR3 is 13 amino acids long. Deletions cut 0 bases from V and 5 bases from J, with 8 bases between. In DNA, the CDR3 is TGTGCCACCAGCAGAGATTCTCGAAACGAGCAGTACTTC. It specifies CATSRDSRNEQYF.

The rearrangement joins TRBV7-9 to TRBJ2-7, with D unclear. Looked up from germline, CDR1 is SEHNR and CDR2 is FQNEAQ (reference sequence). This CDR3 has 17 residues. Trimming took off 4 bases at V and 0 bases at J, with 19 bases between the two ends. The CDR3 reads CASSSKIWTASSYEQYF. CDR3 DNA sequence: TGTGCCAGCAGCTCGAAGATATGGACGGCTAGCTCCTACGAGCAGTACTTC.

This chain links TRBV19 with TRBJ2-1; 9 bases fit TRBD1. The V segment lost 6 bases and the J segment 10 bases; nucleotides outside the gene matches: 16. The CDR3 length is 16 residues. Germline values: CDR1 LNHDA, CDR2 SQIVND (reference sequence). The CDR3 DNA is TGTGCCAGTAGCCATCCCTTCGACAGGGGGAGAAAAGAGCAGTTCTTC. Translating gives CASSHPFDRGRKEQFF.

Written as DNA, the CDR3 is TGCGCCAGCAGCCCCTACGCCGGGACAGGGAGCACAGATACGCAGTATTTT. Its protein is CASSPYAGTGSTDTQYF. This chain links TRBV5-1 with TRBJ2-3, with 9 bases aligning to TRBD1. CDR3 length equals 17 residues. CDR1 SGHRS and CDR2 YFSETQ come from the germline V gene. V lost 4 bases to trimming and J lost 0 bases; unmatched junction nucleotides: 9.

The chain couples TRBV5-1 to TRBJ1-2, with 8 bases fitting TRBD1. In germline, CDR1 is SGHRS, CDR2 YFSETQ. The junction had 12 bases not matched to a gene; V was cut back by 1 base and J by 7 bases. This CDR3 has 16 amino acids. CDR3 loop: CASSLPPGQVVGGYTF. The CDR3 bases are TGCGCCAGCAGCTTGCCACCGGGACAGGTTGTCGGTGGCTACACCTTC.

This clone has just one count. This chain joins TRBV7-2 and TRBJ2-3; a possible D gene is TRBD1 (6 bases). Germline CDR1 and CDR2: SGHTA and FQGNSA. The CDR3 runs to 15 residues. V dropped 7 bases and J dropped 5 bases, with 19 bases sitting between them. The CDR3 DNA reads as TGTGCCAGCACCGTTAGTGGGGGCCCTAAAGATACGCAGTATTTT. Its translation is CASTVSGGPKDTQYF.

This clone appeared a single time. J is TRBJ1-1 and V is TRBV18; D is undetermined. CDR3 length: 12 residues. V dropped 4 bases and J dropped 1 base, with 4 bases sitting between them. Per the germline V gene, CDR1 is KGHSH and CDR2 is LQKENI. The CDR3 is CASSQENTEAFF. The DNA of the CDR3 is TGTGCCAGCTCACAGGAGAACACTGAAGCTTTCTTT.

The V and J genes are TRBV15 and TRBJ1-2; D is undetermined. Trimming took off 5 bases at V and 7 bases at J, with 14 bases between the two ends. Germline lookup yields CDR1 LNHNV and CDR2 YYDKDF (reference sequence). The CDR3 is 13 amino acids. The CDR3 DNA follows: TGTGCCACCAGCCGCCCCGACATCTCTGGCTACACCTTC. Its translation: CATSRPDISGYTF.

This chain uses TRBV20-1 with TRBJ2-5; D gene uncertain. The CDR3 is 11 residues long. The germline V gene has CDR1 DFQATT and CDR2 SNEGSKA (reference sequence). The ends were cut back, 5 bases at V and 5 bases at J, with 9 bases in the middle. This chain's CDR3 is CSAEGQETQYF. CDR3 coding DNA: TGCAGTGCTGAAGGGCAGGAGACCCAGTACTTC.

This clone was seen once. The V gene is TRBV5-1, the J gene TRBJ2-7; no firm D call. Trimming left V 0 bases short and J 3 bases short, with 10 bases between. CDR3 length equals 14 residues. CDR1 and CDR2 from the germline V gene are SGHRS and YFSETQ. The CDR3 protein is CASSLESRRYEQYF. As DNA, the CDR3 is TGCGCCAGCAGCTTGGAGAGTAGGCGCTACGAGCAGTACTTC.

The rearrangement uses TRBV5-8 and TRBJ2-3; 10 bases match TRBD1. The junction had 5 bases not matched to a gene; V was cut back by 4 bases and J by 3 bases. Germline-derived CDR1 and CDR2 are SGHTS and YDEGEE. This CDR3 region has 15 residues. The CDR3 protein is CASSRGQGVTDTQYF. The CDR3 coding sequence is TGTGCCAGCAGCCGCGGACAGGGGGTTACAGATACGCAGTATTTT.

The gene calls are TRBV18 and TRBJ2-3; D not certain. The CDR3 extends over 13 amino acids. Germline V gene data show CDR1 as KGHSH and CDR2 as LQKENI. Deletions cut 1 base from V and 2 bases from J, with 4 bases between. The DNA of the CDR3 is TGTGCCAGCTCACCACTTATCACAGATACGCAGTATTTT. Protein product: CASSPLITDTQYF. Supplemented by reference TRBV18 and TRBJ2-3, the full variable domain reads NAGVMQNPRHLVRRRGQEARLRCSPMKGHSHVYWYRQLPEEGLKFMVYLQKENIIDESGMPKERFSAEFPKEGPSILRIQQVVRGDSAAYFCASSPLITDTQYFGPGTRLTVL.

The chain is built from TRBV5-1 and TRBJ2-1; 9 bases line up with TRBD1. CDR1 and CDR2 from the germline V gene are SGHRS and YFSETQ. The CDR3 consists of 16 residues. With 3 bases clipped from V and 1 base from J, the junction kept 5 bases outside the gene matches. The CDR3 spells CASSSGQGLSYNEQFF. The CDR3, as DNA: TGCGCCAGCAGCTCAGGACAGGGGCTTTCCTACAATGAGCAGTTCTTC.

Comment on this clone: Other DNA sequences in the sample encode the same CDR3. CDR3 sequence (DNA): TGTGCCAGCAGCTTAGTGAACACTGAAGCTTTCTTT. Protein product: CASSLVNTEAFF. The V call is TRBV7-9, the J call TRBJ1-1; D remains ambiguous. The CDR3 covers 12 residues. Germline V lookup: CDR1 SEHNR, CDR2 FQNEAQ (reference sequence). V dropped 1 base and J dropped 0 bases, with 0 bases sitting between them.

The V call is TRBV7-2, the J call TRBJ2-1; D uncertain. The V end lost 0 bases, the J end lost 3 bases, and 6 bases lay between the germline ends. Germline V lookup: CDR1 SGHTA, CDR2 FQGNSA. CDR3 length: 14 residues. This chain's CDR3 is CASSLAGNYNEQFF. In DNA form, the CDR3 reads TGTGCCAGCAGCTTAGCAGGGAACTACAATGAGCAGTTCTTC.

The gene calls are TRBV6-5 and TRBJ1-5; D not certain. The CDR3 has 15 residues. Germline V gene lookup returns CDR1 MNHEY and CDR2 SVGAGI. Between the trimmed V and J ends, which lost 8 bases and 2 bases, there was a span of 16 bases. The chain's CDR3 is CASRQLRAGNQPQHF. CDR3 nucleotide sequence: TGTGCCAGCCGCCAATTAAGGGCTGGCAATCAGCCCCAGCATTTT.

The chain combines TRBV2 with TRBJ2-3; TRBD2 matches 10 bases. V gave up 5 bases and J gave up 4 bases; unmatched junction bases: 6. Germline V gene sequence: CDR1 SNHLY, CDR2 FYNNEI. The CDR3 runs to 15 residues. The CDR3: CASSPKRGGSDTQYF. CDR3 DNA sequence: TGTGCCAGCAGTCCCAAGCGGGGGGGATCAGATACGCAGTATTTT.

This chain joins TRBV5-1 and TRBJ2-2; 7 bases fit TRBD1. Germline assignment: CDR1 SGHRS and CDR2 YFSETQ. Trimming cost V 4 bases and J 2 bases; bases outside gene matches: 5. This CDR3 comprises 15 residues. The CDR3 region has the DNA TGCGCCAGCAGCCGGGACAGATTTAACACCGGGGAGCTGTTTTTT. It translates to CASSRDRFNTGELFF. The whole variable domain, filled in from reference TRBV5-1 and TRBJ2-2, reads KAGVTQTPRYLIKTRGQQVTLSCSPISGHRSVSWYQQTPGQGLQFLFEYFSETQRNKGNFPGRFSGRQFSNSRSEMNVSTLELGDSALYLCASSRDRFNTGELFFGEGSRLTVL.

This sequence joins TRBV5-1 and TRBJ2-2, with D unresolved. Germline V CDR1 and CDR2: SGHRS, YFSETQ. CDR3 length: 16 amino acids. Trimming stripped 0 bases from V and 4 bases from J, with 13 bases between. The CDR3 here is CASSLVWALGTGELFF. CDR3 bases: TGCGCCAGCAGCTTGGTGTGGGCATTGGGCACCGGGGAGCTGTTTTTT.

The chain uses TRBV7-2 and TRBJ2-3; 8 positions match TRBD2. Trimming took 5 bases from V and 3 from J; bases not matched to a gene: 7. CDR3 length equals 15 residues. Per the germline V gene, CDR1 is SGHTA and CDR2 is FQGNSA. The CDR3: CASSTGLERTDTQYF. The CDR3 region has the DNA TGTGCCAGCAGCACGGGACTAGAGAGAACAGATACGCAGTATTTT. Complete variable domain (other parts from reference TRBV7-2 and TRBJ2-3): GAGVSQSPSNKVTEKGKDVELRCDPISGHTALYWYRQSLGQGLEFLIYFQGNSAPDKSGLPSDRFSAERTGGSVSTLTIQRTQQEDSAVYLCASSTGLERTDTQYFGPGTRLTVL.

The genes are TRBV27 and TRBJ1-6; 8 positions match TRBD1. Trimming removed 6 bases from V and 8 bases from J; junction bases left unmatched: 9. The CDR3 contains 15 residues. Germline V lookup: CDR1 MNHEY, CDR2 SMNVEV (reference sequence). The CDR3 nucleotides read TGTGCCAGCAGCCTCCTGGACAGGGTGGATTCACCCCTCCACTTT. It is translated as CASSLLDRVDSPLHF.

V and J are TRBV3-1 (or the pseudogene TRBV3-2) and TRBJ2-6, with 7 positions matching TRBD1. The CDR3 is 15 residues long. V was clipped by 3 bases and J by 6 bases; unmatched bases: 5. Germline CDR1 is LGHDT and CDR2 is YNNKEL (reference sequence). CDR3 amino acids: CASSHWTGKANVLTF. CDR3 coding DNA: TGTGCCAGCAGCCATTGGACAGGAAAGGCCAACGTCCTGACTTTC.